These 21 T cell receptor beta chains originate from one sample sequenced in a study of T cell changes during pregnancy in multiple sclerosis. Here immunoSEQ multiplex PCR was the method, and the copy in TCRdb shows in-frame clones only, minus some. This sample has about 27,000 clones, with roughly 87% found just once. Specimen: CD8+ T cells from peripheral blood mononuclear cells, collected in the second trimester of pregnancy. The receptors derive from a female donor with multiple sclerosis, enrolled in a pregnancy study.

This sequence joins TRBV6-1 and TRBJ2-1; TRBD2 aligns across 10 bases. With 10 bases clipped from V and 3 bases from J, the junction kept 6 bases outside the gene matches. CDR3 length equals 14 residues. The germline V gene has CDR1 MNHNS and CDR2 SASEGT. The CDR3 nucleotides read TGTGCCACCCAAGGACTAGCGGACTACAATGAGCAGTTCTTC. Translated: CATQGLADYNEQFF.

The chain links TRBV9 to TRBJ2-2; D is uncertain. Germline V lookup: CDR1 SGDLS, CDR2 YYNGEE. CDR3 length: 19 residues. With 5 bases removed from V and 4 bases from J, the gap between germline ends came to 27 bases. The CDR3 protein is CASRSSAFPSIDSTGELFF. The CDR3 region has the DNA TGTGCCAGCAGGTCCTCTGCTTTTCCGTCAATCGATAGCACCGGGGAGCTGTTTTTT.

V and J are TRBV10-3 and TRBJ2-7; 12 bases are a match to TRBD2. The CDR3 is 14 amino acids. Germline CDR1 and CDR2: ENHRY and SYGVKD. V was pared by 5 bases and J by 7 bases, with 6 bases of the junction left unmatched. In DNA form, the CDR3 reads TGTGCCATCAGTAGGACTAGCGGGACCCCAGAGCAGTACTTC. As protein: CAISRTSGTPEQYF.

This clone was observed once. The rearrangement links TRBV4-3 to TRBJ2-1, with D possibly TRBD1 on 6 matching bases. In germline, CDR1 is LGHNA, CDR2 YSLEER. Trimming took 0 bases from V and 8 from J, leaving 17 bases between them. The CDR3 length is 16 residues. CDR3 sequence: CASSQDGWVRGDEQFF. CDR3 DNA sequence: TGCGCCAGCAGCCAAGATGGTTGGGTCAGGGGAGATGAGCAGTTCTTC.

The J gene is TRBJ1-1, the V gene TRBV28; a possible D gene is TRBD1 (5 bases). Germline lookup yields CDR1 MDHEN and CDR2 SYDVKM. The CDR3 is 15 residues long. V was trimmed by 2 bases and J by 5 bases, leaving 15 bases between them. The CDR3 DNA reads as TGTGCCAGCAGTTTACTCCCAGGGCTGTCGACTGAAGCTTTCTTT. Amino acids: CASSLLPGLSTEAFF.

The table lists this clone with a count of one. The chain's CDR3 is CSVTGGPSNEQFF. The CDR3 bases are TGCAGCGTAACGGGAGGCCCCTCCAATGAGCAGTTCTTC. The chain joins TRBV29-1 to TRBJ2-1; 7 bases agree with TRBD2. V dropped 6 bases and J dropped 6; count of bases not matched to a gene: 8. The length of the CDR3 is 13 residues. The germline gives CDR1 SQVTM, CDR2 ANQGSEA.

The chain uses TRBV27 and TRBJ2-7; TRBD1 might be the D (5 bases). CDR3 length: 14 amino acids. With 3 bases removed from V and 4 bases from J, the gap between germline ends came to 13 bases. Germline V CDR1 and CDR2: MNHEY, SMNVEV (reference sequence). This chain's CDR3 is CASSLGRKGYEQYF. Written as DNA, the CDR3 is TGTGCCAGCAGTTTGGGGCGGAAGGGATACGAGCAGTACTTC.

V usage is TRBV19 and J usage is TRBJ2-1, with 7 bases matching TRBD2. Losses at the gene ends were 2 bases for V and 5 bases for J; bases not matched to a gene: 3. This CDR3 is built from 14 residues. Germline lookup yields CDR1 LNHDA and CDR2 SQIVND (reference sequence). CDR3 DNA: TGTGCCAGTAGTATACTAGCGGCTAACAATGAGCAGTTCTTC. It specifies CASSILAANNEQFF. Supplemented by reference TRBV19 and TRBJ2-1, the full variable domain reads DGGITQSPKYLFRKEGQNVTLSCEQNLNHDAMYWYRQDPGQGLRLIYYSQIVNDFQKGDIAEGYSVSREKKESFPLTVTSAQKNPTAFYLCASSILAANNEQFFGPGTRLTVL.

The J gene is TRBJ2-1, the V gene TRBV18; 8 bases are a match to TRBD2. CDR1 and CDR2 from the germline V gene are KGHSH and LQKENI. The V gene end was trimmed by 3 bases and the J gene end by 0 bases; junction bases not matched to a gene: 13. The CDR3 is 19 residues long. The CDR3 protein is CASSPSHGSGISSYNEQFF. CDR3 sequence (DNA): TGTGCCAGCTCACCGTCCCATGGTAGCGGGATATCCTCCTACAATGAGCAGTTCTTC.

The chain combines TRBV29-1 with TRBJ1-3; D remains unclear. CDR3 length equals 15 residues. V was shortened by 4 bases and J by 0 bases, with 13 bases between the two germline ends. Germline CDR1 and CDR2: SQVTM and ANQGSEA. The CDR3 coding sequence is TGCAGCGTTGTTTGGGGAGCTTACTCTGGAAACACCATATATTTT. Its protein is CSVVWGAYSGNTIYF. The full variable domain, rest sourced from reference TRBV29-1 and TRBJ1-3, is SAVISQKPSRDICQRGTSLTIQCQVDSQVTMMFWYRQQPGQSLTLIATANQGSEATYESGFVIDKFPISRPNLTFSTLTVSNMSPEDSSIYLCSVVWGAYSGNTIYFGEGSWLTVV.

Within the sample, this clone is medium-sized. This CDR3 reads CATSRGGFDSNTEAFF. DNA of the CDR3: TGTGCCACCAGCAGAGGAGGATTTGACTCTAACACTGAAGCTTTCTTT. The gene calls are TRBV15 and TRBJ1-1; D remains unclear. CDR1 and CDR2 (germline): LNHNV, YYDKDF (reference sequence). This CDR3 spans 16 amino acids. Trimming left V 1 base short and J 2 bases short, with 14 bases between.

The chain joins TRBV7-8 to TRBJ2-1, with 13 bases that match TRBD2. Germline CDR1 and CDR2: SGHVS and FQNEAQ. Trimming at V came to 8 bases and at J to 4 bases, leaving 2 bases not matched to a gene. The CDR3 length is 14 residues. This chain's CDR3 is CASGGLAGYNEQFF. CDR3 nucleotides: TGTGCCAGCGGGGGACTAGCGGGATACAATGAGCAGTTCTTC.

This sequence joins TRBV27 and TRBJ2-2; 8 bases fit TRBD2. Germline V CDR1 and CDR2: MNHEY, SMNVEV (reference sequence). The V and J ends lost 6 bases and 4 bases, in that order; junction bases with no gene match: 13. This CDR3 spans 17 amino acids. DNA of the CDR3: TGTGCCAGCAGCTACGTGTGGAGCGGGAGTATCACCGGGGAGCTGTTTTTT. Its protein product is CASSYVWSGSITGELFF.

To note about this clone: One end of the junction varies from germline; a read error may be responsible. The chain combines TRBV10-3 with TRBJ1-4; 8 positions match TRBD1. The CDR3 has 13 amino acids. Germline-derived CDR1 and CDR2 are ENHRY and SYGVKD. The CDR3 region is CAISVQGGGGQRF. The CDR3, as DNA: TGTGCCATCAGTGTACAGGGGGGGGGCGGCCAGCGTTTT.

The V gene is TRBV6-1, the J gene TRBJ2-1; 11 nucleotides agree with TRBD2. The germline V gene encodes CDR1 MNHNS and CDR2 SASEGT. CDR3 length: 15 amino acids. Unmatched junction bases numbered 9, after V lost 2 bases and J lost 12 bases. CDR3 sequence reads: CASSELAGGPSAQFF. Here the CDR3 DNA reads TGTGCCAGCAGTGAATTAGCGGGAGGGCCGAGTGCGCAGTTCTTC.

The genes are TRBV5-6 and TRBJ2-1; D might be TRBD1 (6 bases). Germline CDR1 is SGHDT and CDR2 is YYEEEE. The CDR3 extends over 14 amino acids. Trimming removed 8 bases from V and 10 bases from J, with 22 bases in between. The CDR3 is CASRGGASRTEQFF. The DNA for the CDR3 is TGTGCCAGTAGAGGGGGAGCTTCGCGGACAGAGCAGTTCTTC.

The J gene is TRBJ2-1, the V gene TRBV18; 9 bases align to TRBD2. CDR1 is KGHSH, CDR2 LQKENI, per germline. The J segment lost 5 bases and the V segment lost 3 bases, leaving 5 bases of the junction unmatched. The CDR3 is 15 residues long. The CDR3 DNA is TGTGCCAGCTCACCGGGAGCGGGAGGTAACAATGAGCAGTTCTTC. Its protein is CASSPGAGGNNEQFF.

This clone was observed once. The V gene is TRBV29-1, the J gene TRBJ1-1, with D hard to call. V lost 6 bases and J 1 base, leaving 9 bases between the germline ends. The CDR3 length is 12 residues. Germline CDR1 is SQVTM and CDR2 is ANQGSEA. The CDR3 bases are TGCAGCGTAGTACACACGAACACTGAAGCTTTCTTT. Residues: CSVVHTNTEAFF.

The V call is TRBV11-3, the J call TRBJ2-3; 15 bases line up with TRBD2. The CDR3 totals 18 residues. Losses at the gene ends were 1 base for V and 0 bases for J; bases not matched to a gene: 2. From germline, CDR1 is SGHNT and CDR2 YENEEA. The CDR3 bases are TGTGCCAGCAGCTTAGGCGGACTAGCGGGAGGGAGCACAGATACGCAGTATTTT. This translates into CASSLGGLAGGSTDTQYF. Based on the CDR3 plus reference TRBV11-3 and TRBJ2-3, the full variable domain is EAGVVQSPRYKIIEKKQPVAFWCNPISGHNTLYWYLQNLGQGPELLIRYENEEAVDDSQLPKDRFSAERLKGVDSTLKIQPAELGDSAVYLCASSLGGLAGGSTDTQYFGPGTRLTVL.

The rearrangement uses TRBV27 and TRBJ1-5; the D gene is possibly TRBD1 (5 bases). CDR3 length: 16 amino acids. CDR1 and CDR2 from the germline V gene are MNHEY and SMNVEV (reference sequence). The germline V and J ends were trimmed by 6 bases and 1 base, with 16 bases remaining between them. CDR3 coding DNA: TGTGCCAGCAGCCCGGGGGGACCAGAGAGCAATCAGCCCCAGCATTTT. Amino acids: CASSPGGPESNQPQHF.

The chain couples TRBV7-2 to TRBJ2-7; perhaps TRBD1 as D (6 bases). The germline V gene encodes CDR1 SGHTA and CDR2 FQGNSA. This CDR3 contains 15 residues. Trimming cost V 6 bases and J 0 bases, with 15 bases left between them. CDR3 loop: CASSPGPDSSYEQYF. The CDR3 coding sequence is TGTGCCAGCAGTCCCGGGCCGGACAGCTCCTACGAGCAGTACTTC.